The 20 T cell receptor beta chains below were found in one sample sequenced in a study of cytomegalovirus exposure and HLA in healthy donors. PCR amplification relied on 60 Vbeta primers (plus 13 Jbeta primers). Data came from immunoSEQ multiplex PCR; TCRdb stores just in-frame clones and leaves some out. The table shows around 150,000 clones, with roughly four fifths occurring only once. The sequencing input was PBMCs. The receptors come from a woman younger than 30 in good health and CMV-seronegative.

A single count supports this clone. V usage is TRBV7-8 and J usage is TRBJ2-1; 9 bases line up with TRBD1. The CDR3 covers 16 residues. Germline assignment: CDR1 SGHVS and CDR2 FQNEAQ. The ends lost 2 bases at V and 4 bases at J; junction bases unmatched: 6. Here the CDR3 reads CASSLLRDRAYNEQFF. CDR3 bases: TGTGCCAGCAGCTTACTCCGGGACAGGGCTTACAATGAGCAGTTCTTC.

This clone turned up a few times. The V and J genes are TRBV5-1 and TRBJ2-2, with D maybe TRBD2 (7 bases). This CDR3 is 17 amino acids long. In germline, CDR1 is SGHRS, CDR2 YFSETQ. Trimming stripped 1 base from V and 4 bases from J, with 17 bases between. In DNA form, the CDR3 reads TGCGCCAGCAGCTTGCGTTTGGGGGGGCGAGGCACCGGGGAGCTGTTTTTT. It codes for CASSLRLGGRGTGELFF. Together with reference TRBV5-1 and TRBJ2-2, the CDR3 gives the full variable domain: KAGVTQTPRYLIKTRGQQVTLSCSPISGHRSVSWYQQTPGQGLQFLFEYFSETQRNKGNFPGRFSGRQFSNSRSEMNVSTLELGDSALYLCASSLRLGGRGTGELFFGEGSRLTVL.

This chain links TRBV9 with TRBJ1-6, with D uncertain. Trimming took off 0 bases at V and 9 bases at J, with 7 bases between the two ends. Germline lookup yields CDR1 SGDLS and CDR2 YYNGEE. This CDR3 is built from 13 residues. The CDR3 DNA is TGTGCCAGCAGCGTAGAAAACTTTTCACCCCTCCACTTT. Its translation: CASSVENFSPLHF.

The chain carries TRBV6-5 and TRBJ2-3; TRBD2 matches at 11 bases. This CDR3 comprises 15 residues. J lost 4 bases, V lost 0 bases, and 0 bases had no gene match. Germline V gene lookup returns CDR1 MNHEY and CDR2 SVGAGI. The CDR3 sequence is CASSYSGLAADTQYF. As DNA, the CDR3 is TGTGCCAGCAGTTACTCGGGACTAGCGGCAGATACGCAGTATTTT.

About this clone: The junction and the germline gene differ at one end; a read error may be behind it. The V gene is TRBV7-9, the J gene TRBJ2-3, with D possibly matching TRBD1 (5 bases). The CDR3 is 17 amino acids. Per germline, CDR1 SEHNR and CDR2 FQNEAQ (reference sequence). This CDR3 reads CSSSLEGPGRGTDTQYF. The CDR3 bases are TGTTCCAGCAGCTTAGAAGGTCCGGGCAGGGGCACAGATACGCAGTATTTT.

The chain joins TRBV11-3 to TRBJ2-1, with 7 positions matching TRBD2. Trimming cost V 1 base and J 0 bases; bases outside gene matches: 9. The germline V gene encodes CDR1 SGHNT and CDR2 YENEEA. The CDR3 consists of 18 residues. The CDR3 nucleotides are TGTGCCAGCAGCTTAGTCCTGGGCGGGAGAGACTCCTACAATGAGCAGTTCTTC. This translates into CASSLVLGGRDSYNEQFF.

This sequence joins TRBV5-4 and TRBJ2-7; 7 bases agree with TRBD1. The CDR3 runs 15 residues. V shed 4 bases, J shed 0 bases, and the junction held 7 bases outside the gene matches. Germline V gives CDR1 SGHNT, CDR2 YYREEE (reference sequence). The CDR3 DNA is TGTGCCAGCAGCCGTACCCGGGACAGCTCCTACGAGCAGTACTTC. Translation gives CASSRTRDSSYEQYF. The entire variable domain, with the rest obtained from reference TRBV5-4 and TRBJ2-7, is as follows: ETGVTQSPTHLIKTRGQQVTLRCSSQSGHNTVSWYQQALGQGPQFIFQYYREEENGRGNFPPRFSGLQFPNYSSELNVNALELDDSALYLCASSRTRDSSYEQYFGPGTRLTVT.

The J gene is TRBJ1-1, the V gene TRBV28, with a weak D call TRBD1 (5 bases). The CDR3 has 14 residues. With 4 bases removed from V and 5 bases from J, the gap between germline ends came to 14 bases. CDR1 MDHEN and CDR2 SYDVKM come from the germline V gene. DNA for the CDR3: TGTGCCAGCAGTTCTTTCCCTGACAGAACTGAAGCTTTCTTT. Encoded protein: CASSSFPDRTEAFF.

The chain employs TRBV5-4 and TRBJ1-4; 7 bases fit TRBD1. Germline V gene sequence: CDR1 SGHNT, CDR2 YYREEE (reference sequence). The CDR3 totals 14 residues. Trimming at V came to 4 bases and at J to 8 bases, leaving 8 bases not matched to a gene. CDR3 nucleotide sequence: TGTGCCAGCAGCCAACAGGGGAGCGGGGAAAAACTGTTTTTT. It yields the protein CASSQQGSGEKLFF.

The rearrangement joins TRBV5-8 to TRBJ1-2, with 9 bases fitting TRBD1. The V and J ends lost 0 bases and 6 bases, in that order; junction bases with no gene match: 12. Germline V gives CDR1 SGHTS, CDR2 YDEGEE. The CDR3 extends over 17 amino acids. CDR3 in amino acids: CASSLEGQGGRKDGYTF. DNA for the CDR3: TGTGCCAGCAGCTTGGAGGGACAGGGAGGGAGAAAGGATGGCTACACCTTC.

The CDR3: CASSLNQGIHEQYF. The CDR3 coding sequence is TGTGCCAGCAGCTTGAACCAGGGGATCCACGAGCAGTACTTC. The chain has TRBV5-4 and TRBJ2-7; D perhaps matches TRBD1 (6 bases). The CDR3 covers 14 residues. Trimming pared 1 base from V and 5 bases from J, leaving 13 bases between. Germline CDR1 SGHNT, CDR2 YYREEE (reference sequence).

The CDR3 loop is CASSAEGYEQFF. CDR3 sequence (DNA): TGTGCCAGCAGTGCGGAGGGCTATGAGCAGTTCTTC. V is TRBV6-6 and J is TRBJ2-1; a weak D match, TRBD2 (6 bases). CDR3 length equals 12 residues. V lost 5 bases to trimming and J lost 8 bases, with 10 bases between them. Germline-derived CDR1 and CDR2 are MNHNY and SVGAGI (reference sequence).

This rearrangement joins TRBV6-1 to TRBJ1-2, with a weak D call TRBD1 (5 bases). The V and J ends lost 1 base and 4 bases respectively, with 16 bases between them. Germline CDR1 and CDR2: MNHNS and SASEGT. CDR3 length: 16 amino acids. The CDR3 sequence is CASSEDPIGGVYGYTF. CDR3 bases: TGTGCCAGCAGTGAAGACCCTATTGGGGGGGTCTATGGCTACACCTTC.

V usage is TRBV28 and J usage is TRBJ1-2, with 7 positions matching TRBD1. V lost 3 bases and J lost 7; bases outside the gene matches: 5. Germline CDR1 and CDR2: MDHEN and SYDVKM. The CDR3 sequence is 13 residues long. DNA for the CDR3: TGTGCCAGCAGTTTGGAGGGGGCGCGTGGCTACACCTTC. This codes for CASSLEGARGYTF.

The chain employs TRBV30 and TRBJ1-5; possibly TRBD1 for D (5 bases). The CDR3 sequence is 13 residues long. Trimming left V 4 bases short and J 9 bases short, with 16 bases between. Germline assignment: CDR1 GTSNPN and CDR2 SVGIG (reference sequence). CDR3 amino acids: CAWTHGGGMPQHF. CDR3 nucleotides: TGTGCCTGGACCCACGGGGGTGGAATGCCCCAGCATTTT.

This rearrangement joins TRBV5-1 to TRBJ1-4; D uncertain. The V gene lost 0 bases and the J gene lost 1 base, with 4 bases spanning the gap. Germline loops: CDR1 SGHRS, CDR2 YFSETQ. The CDR3 runs to 14 residues. CDR3 nucleotides: TGCGCCAGCAGCTTGGACAGAACTAATGAAAAACTGTTTTTT. As protein: CASSLDRTNEKLFF.

V usage is TRBV18 and J usage is TRBJ1-6; no clear D. The germline CDR1 and CDR2 sequences are KGHSH and LQKENI. Trimming stripped 5 bases from V and 0 bases from J, with 5 bases between. The CDR3 loop spans 14 amino acids. For the CDR3, the DNA is TGTGCCAGCTCATCGAGCTCCTATAATTCACCCCTCCACTTT. Protein: CASSSSSYNSPLHF.

The rearrangement joins TRBV13 to TRBJ2-2, with TRBD1 matching 12 bases. Germline CDR1 is PRHDT and CDR2 is FYEKMQ (reference sequence). The CDR3 is 19 amino acids. The junction had 9 bases not matched to a gene; V was cut back by 1 base and J by 3 bases. CDR3 sequence (DNA): TGTGCCAGCAGCTTAGCAGACTTGGGGACAGGGGGCGACACCGGGGAGCTGTTTTTT. This codes for CASSLADLGTGGDTGELFF.

The chain joins TRBV2 to TRBJ2-5; 14 nucleotides match TRBD2. Germline V gene data show CDR1 as SNHLY and CDR2 as FYNNEI. Trimming took 6 bases from V and 4 from J; bases not matched to a gene: 1. The CDR3 spans 14 residues. Written as DNA, the CDR3 is TGTGCCAGCAGCGGACTAGCGGGGGGAGAGACCCAGTACTTC. Translated: CASSGLAGGETQYF.

The V gene is TRBV4-2, the J gene TRBJ2-7, with 10 bases identical to TRBD2. The CDR3 has 17 amino acids. Germline CDR1 and CDR2: LGHNA and YNFKEQ. J lost 0 bases, V lost 1 base, and 6 bases had no gene match. Here the CDR3 reads CASSQGTSGTSSYEQYF. CDR3 DNA sequence: TGTGCCAGCAGCCAAGGGACTAGCGGAACCTCCTCCTACGAGCAGTACTTC.